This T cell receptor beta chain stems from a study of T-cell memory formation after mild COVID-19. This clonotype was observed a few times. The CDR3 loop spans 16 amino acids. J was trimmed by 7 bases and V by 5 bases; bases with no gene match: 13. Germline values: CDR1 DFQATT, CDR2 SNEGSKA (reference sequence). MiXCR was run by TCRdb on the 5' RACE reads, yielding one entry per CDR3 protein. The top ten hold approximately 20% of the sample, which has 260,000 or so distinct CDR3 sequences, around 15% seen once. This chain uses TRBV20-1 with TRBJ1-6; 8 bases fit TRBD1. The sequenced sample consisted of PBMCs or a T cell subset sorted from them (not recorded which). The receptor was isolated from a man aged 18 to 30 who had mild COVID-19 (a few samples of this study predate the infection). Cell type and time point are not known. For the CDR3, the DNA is TGCAGTGCTGCGACAGGGGCGATTCTGGCGAATTCACCCCTCCACTTT. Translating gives CSAATGAILANSPLHF.